This T cell receptor beta chain was captured by sequencing in a study of shared clonotypes between healthy human individuals. V dropped 0 bases and J dropped 4; count of bases not matched to a gene: 2. Looked up from germline, CDR1 is LNHDA and CDR2 is SQIVND (reference sequence). The CDR3 runs 15 residues. The donors were all Caucasian adults (living in Nashville, Tennessee). Sequencing was at deep level. Libraries were prepared by immunoSEQ multiplex PCR; TCRdb keeps only in-frame clonotypes and omits some of them. Among about 2.4 million clones, approximately 93% were seen once, and the ten largest hold roughly 0.36%.

The sequenced sample consisted of naive CD4+ T cells from PBMCs. As to subset: CD45RA+ positively selected. The origin of this receptor is a man aged 18 to 29 in good health. Some clones in this sample may be carry-over from other donors' samples. This chain connects TRBV19 to TRBJ1-5; 8 nucleotides line up with TRBD1. CDR3 nucleotide sequence: TGTGCCAGTAGTATAGATGGGACAGGAAATCAGCCCCAGCATTTT. Encoded protein: CASSIDGTGNQPQHF.